Detailed here is one T cell receptor beta chain. Its antigen is not identified. Mismatch repair deficiency was confirmed in all patients, by PCR or immunohistochemistry. TCR sequencing covered a few patients who responded to pembrolizumab. This record comes from a study of PD-1 blockade in mismatch repair-deficient tumors. Across the study: All were previously treated, progressing patients with about 12 mismatch repair-deficient cancer types.

V was pared by 4 bases and J by 4 bases, with 10 bases of the junction left unmatched. This CDR3 is built from 16 residues. Germline CDR1 reads SEHNR; CDR2 reads FQNEAQ (reference sequence). The assay was immunoSEQ multiplex PCR, and TCRdb's table has in-frame clones only and misses some. This table has approximately 79,000 clones, around 80% appearing once. General study points: Rapid post-treatment expansion, then contraction, generally preceding radiologic response, marked tumor-resident clones.

Sequenced here: peripheral blood, sampled 44 weeks after starting pembrolizumab. This receptor was taken from an adult with mismatch repair-deficient cancer. The chain is built from TRBV7-9 and TRBJ1-1; 9 bases fit TRBD1. This chain's CDR3 is CASSSWGTGGVTEAFF. CDR3 nucleotides: TGTGCCAGCAGCTCATGGGGTACAGGGGGCGTCACTGAAGCTTTCTTT.